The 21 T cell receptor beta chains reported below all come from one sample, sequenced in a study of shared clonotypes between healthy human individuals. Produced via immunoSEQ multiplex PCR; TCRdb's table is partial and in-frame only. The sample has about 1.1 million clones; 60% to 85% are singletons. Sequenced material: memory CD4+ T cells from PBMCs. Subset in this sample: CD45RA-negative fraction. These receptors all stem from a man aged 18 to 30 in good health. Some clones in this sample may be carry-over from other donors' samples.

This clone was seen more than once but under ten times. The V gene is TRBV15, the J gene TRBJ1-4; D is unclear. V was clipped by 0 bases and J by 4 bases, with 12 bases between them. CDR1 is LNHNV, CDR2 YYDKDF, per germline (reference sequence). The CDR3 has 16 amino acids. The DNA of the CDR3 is TGTGCCACCAGCAGAGATCCCAGACAAGTTAATGAAAAACTGTTTTTT. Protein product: CATSRDPRQVNEKLFF.

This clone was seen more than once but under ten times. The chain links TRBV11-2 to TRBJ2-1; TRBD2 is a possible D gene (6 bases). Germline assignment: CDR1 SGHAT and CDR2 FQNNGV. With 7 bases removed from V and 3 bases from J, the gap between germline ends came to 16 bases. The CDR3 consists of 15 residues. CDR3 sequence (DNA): TGTGCCAGCACCCAACGTCCGGGACTCTACAATGAGCAGTTCTTC. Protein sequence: CASTQRPGLYNEQFF.

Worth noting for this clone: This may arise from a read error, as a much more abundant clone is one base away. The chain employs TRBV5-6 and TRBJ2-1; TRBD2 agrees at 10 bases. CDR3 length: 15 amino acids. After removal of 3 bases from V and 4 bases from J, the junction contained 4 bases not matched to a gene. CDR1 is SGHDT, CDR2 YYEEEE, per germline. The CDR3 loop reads CASSSGLATYNEQFF. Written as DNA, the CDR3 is TGTGCCAGCAGCTCGGGACTAGCGACTTACAATGAGCAGTTCTTC.

DNA of the CDR3: TGCGCCAGCAGCTTGGACGCAGGTCCTTTTCAAGAGACCCAGTACTTC. Its translation is CASSLDAGPFQETQYF. The chain couples TRBV5-1 to TRBJ2-5; D uncertain. This CDR3 region has 16 residues. Trimming took off 0 bases at V and 2 bases at J, with 14 bases between the two ends. Per the germline V gene, CDR1 is SGHRS and CDR2 is YFSETQ.

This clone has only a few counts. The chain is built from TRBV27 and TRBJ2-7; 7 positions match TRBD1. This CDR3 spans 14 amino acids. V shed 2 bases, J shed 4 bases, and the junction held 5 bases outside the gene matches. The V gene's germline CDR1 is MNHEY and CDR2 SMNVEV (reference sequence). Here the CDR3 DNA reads TGTGCCAGCAGTTTAAAAGGGGGCTGGTACGAGCAGTACTTC. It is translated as CASSLKGGWYEQYF.

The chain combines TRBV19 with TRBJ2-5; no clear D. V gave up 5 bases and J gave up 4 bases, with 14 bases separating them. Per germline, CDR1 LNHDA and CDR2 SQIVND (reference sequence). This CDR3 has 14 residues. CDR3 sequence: CASSPTLSGETQYF. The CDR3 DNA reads TGTGCCAGTAGTCCAACCCTGAGTGGAGAGACCCAGTACTTC.

The CDR3 DNA follows: TGCGCCAGCAGCGTGCTTGCGGGGAACACTGAAGCTTTCTTT. This translates into CASSVLAGNTEAFF. The rearrangement uses TRBV5-1 and TRBJ1-1; D is undetermined. Trimming took 4 bases from V and 1 from J, leaving 11 bases between them. The germline V gene has CDR1 SGHRS and CDR2 YFSETQ. There are 14 residues in the CDR3.

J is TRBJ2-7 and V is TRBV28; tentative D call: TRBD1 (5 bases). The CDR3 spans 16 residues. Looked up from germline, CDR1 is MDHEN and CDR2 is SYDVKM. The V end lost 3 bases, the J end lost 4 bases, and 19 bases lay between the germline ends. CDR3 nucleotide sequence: TGTGCCAGCAGTTTGTTCGCGGCAGGGTCGCGGTACGAGCAGTACTTC. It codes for CASSLFAAGSRYEQYF.

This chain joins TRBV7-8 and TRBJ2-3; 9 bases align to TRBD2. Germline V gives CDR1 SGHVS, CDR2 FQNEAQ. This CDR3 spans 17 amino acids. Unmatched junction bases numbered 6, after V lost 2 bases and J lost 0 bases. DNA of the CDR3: TGTGCCAGCAGCTTATCACCTAGCGGGGATAGCACAGATACGCAGTATTTT. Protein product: CASSLSPSGDSTDTQYF.

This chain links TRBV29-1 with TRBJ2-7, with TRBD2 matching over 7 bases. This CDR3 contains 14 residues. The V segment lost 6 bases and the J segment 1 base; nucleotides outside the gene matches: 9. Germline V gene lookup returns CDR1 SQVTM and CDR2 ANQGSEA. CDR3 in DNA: TGCAGCGTAGCCCCGGGGGGACGGTCCTACGAGCAGTACTTC. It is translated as CSVAPGGRSYEQYF.

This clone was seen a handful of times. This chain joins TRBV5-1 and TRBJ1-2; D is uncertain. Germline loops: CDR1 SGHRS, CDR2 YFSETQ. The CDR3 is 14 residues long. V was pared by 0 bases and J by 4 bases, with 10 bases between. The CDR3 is CASSLGSGVYGYTF. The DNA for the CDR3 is TGCGCCAGCAGCTTGGGCAGCGGGGTCTATGGCTACACCTTC.

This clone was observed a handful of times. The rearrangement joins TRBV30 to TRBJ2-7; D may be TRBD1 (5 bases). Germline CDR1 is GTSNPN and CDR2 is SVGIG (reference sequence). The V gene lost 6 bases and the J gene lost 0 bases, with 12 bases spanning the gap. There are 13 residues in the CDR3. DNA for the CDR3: TGTGCCTGTCAGGGTCGCTACTCCTACGAGCAGTACTTC. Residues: CACQGRYSYEQYF.

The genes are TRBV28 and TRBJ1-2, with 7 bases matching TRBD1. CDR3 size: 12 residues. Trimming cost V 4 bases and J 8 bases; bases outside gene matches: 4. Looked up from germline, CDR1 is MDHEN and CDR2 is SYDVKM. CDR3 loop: CASSSRGRGYTF. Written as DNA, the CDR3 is TGTGCCAGCAGTTCGAGGGGGCGCGGCTACACCTTC.

The CDR3 loop reads CASSPNRGRNEKLFF. The CDR3 DNA follows: TGTGCCAGCAGCCCAAACAGGGGAAGGAATGAAAAACTGTTTTTT. This chain connects TRBV7-2 to TRBJ1-4, with 7 nucleotides matching TRBD1. The CDR3 totals 15 residues. Germline trimming cut 5 bases from V and 5 bases from J; bases unmatched to any gene: 8. Germline CDR1 and CDR2: SGHTA and FQGNSA.

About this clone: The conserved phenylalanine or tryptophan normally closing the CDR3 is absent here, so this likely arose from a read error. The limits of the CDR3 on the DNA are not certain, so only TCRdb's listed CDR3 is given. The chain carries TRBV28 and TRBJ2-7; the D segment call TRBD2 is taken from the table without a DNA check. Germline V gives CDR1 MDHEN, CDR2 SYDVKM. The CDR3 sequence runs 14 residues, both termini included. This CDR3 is CASSLRTSGTRWVL.

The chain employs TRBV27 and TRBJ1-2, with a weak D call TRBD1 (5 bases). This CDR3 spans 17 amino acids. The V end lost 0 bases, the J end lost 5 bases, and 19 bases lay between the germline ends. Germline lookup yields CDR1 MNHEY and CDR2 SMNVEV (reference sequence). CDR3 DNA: TGTGCCAGCAGTTTATCCTCTCTCCCGGGGCGTAGGTATGGCTACACCTTC. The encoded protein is CASSLSSLPGRRYGYTF.

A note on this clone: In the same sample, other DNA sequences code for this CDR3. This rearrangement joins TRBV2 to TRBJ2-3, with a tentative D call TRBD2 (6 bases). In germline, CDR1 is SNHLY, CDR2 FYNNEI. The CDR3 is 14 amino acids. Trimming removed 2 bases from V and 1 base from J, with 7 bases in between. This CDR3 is CASSERRGTDTQYF. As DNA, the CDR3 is TGTGCCAGCAGTGAAAGGAGGGGCACAGATACGCAGTATTTT. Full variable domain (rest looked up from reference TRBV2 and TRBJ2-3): EPEVTQTPSHQVTQMGQEVILRCVPISNHLYFYWYRQILGQKVEFLVSFYNNEISEKSEIFDDQFSVERPDGSNFTLKIRSTKLEDSAMYFCASSERRGTDTQYFGPGTRLTVL.

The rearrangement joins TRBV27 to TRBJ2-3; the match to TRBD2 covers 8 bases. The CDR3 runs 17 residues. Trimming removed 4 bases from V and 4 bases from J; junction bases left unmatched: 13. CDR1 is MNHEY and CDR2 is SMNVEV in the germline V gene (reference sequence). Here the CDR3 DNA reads TGTGCCAGCAGTTCCCCGACCGGGACTAGGCGGTCAGATACGCAGTATTTT. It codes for CASSSPTGTRRSDTQYF.

The CDR3 DNA reads TGTGCCACCGCCAGGACAGGCAATCAGCCCCAGCATTTT. This translates into CATARTGNQPQHF. The chain joins TRBV25-1 to TRBJ1-5, with a possible D match to TRBD1 (6 bases). V lost 10 bases and J lost 2, with 12 bases in between. CDR3 length: 13 amino acids. Per germline, CDR1 MGHDK and CDR2 SYGVNS.

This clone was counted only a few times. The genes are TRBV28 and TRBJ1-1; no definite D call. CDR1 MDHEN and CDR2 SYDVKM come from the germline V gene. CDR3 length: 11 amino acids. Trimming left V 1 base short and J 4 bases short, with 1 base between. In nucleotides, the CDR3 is TGTGCCAGCAGTTTATTCACTGAAGCTTTCTTT. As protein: CASSLFTEAFF.

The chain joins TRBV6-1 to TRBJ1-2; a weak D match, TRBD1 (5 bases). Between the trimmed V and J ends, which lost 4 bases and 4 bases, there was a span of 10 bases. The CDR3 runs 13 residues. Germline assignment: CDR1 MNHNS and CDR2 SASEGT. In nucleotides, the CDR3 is TGTGCCAGCAGTGTCAGGGAGCGCTATGGCTACACCTTC. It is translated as CASSVRERYGYTF.